These T cell receptor beta chains were read from a single sample in a study of control samples from healthy donors and cancer patients. The assay was immunoSEQ multiplex PCR, and TCRdb's table has in-frame clones only and misses some. This table holds almost 90,000 clones, under 90% found once. Input material: blood. All receptors derive from a woman in her forties in good health. CDR3s include the opening cysteine and the closing phenylalanine or tryptophan. The D gene is left open where the match is weak. Clone size is shown for a subset of rows, as once, few, many or a class of expanded clone.

>.|TRBV3-1/TRBV3-2|.|TRBJ2-5
TGTGCCAGCAGCCAAGAAACACAGCGGCAAGAGACCCAGTACTTC
CASSQETQRQETQYF
>once|TRBV10-3|.|TRBJ2-3
TGTGCCATCGGAGAAAGCGACGCGGCGTCTCCAGATACGCAGTATTTT
CAIGESDAASPDTQYF
>once|TRBV2|TRBD2|TRBJ2-1
TGTGCCTCCAGGAGGGGCGGGGGGGCAAACAATGAGCAGTTCTTC
CASRRGGGANNEQFF
>.|TRBV2|.|TRBJ1-1
TGTGCCAGCGCCCGAAACGAGAACACTGAAGCTTTCTTT
CASARNENTEAFF
>.|TRBV12-3/TRBV12-4|.|TRBJ1-1
TGTGCCAGCAGCTCGACAGTTCCCAGGGCTTTCTTT
CASSSTVPRAFF
>.|TRBV2|.|TRBJ2-5
TGTGCCAGCATGCTAACAGGGCTAGCACAAGAGACCCAGTACTTC
CASMLTGLAQETQYF
>.|TRBV29-1|TRBD1|TRBJ1-6
TGCAGCGTTGGCACAGGGGGCGGATCACCCCTCCACTTT
CSVGTGGGSPLHF
>.|TRBV28|TRBD1|TRBJ2-5
TGTGCCAGCAGTCATAGGACAGGGGGCCGTGAGACCCAGTACTTC
CASSHRTGGRETQYF
>.|TRBV7-3|TRBD2|TRBJ2-3
TGTGCCAGCGCGGGGGGCGATAAAGATACGCAGTATTTT
CASAGGDKDTQYF
>.|TRBV5-6|.|TRBJ1-2
TGTGCCAGCACAACCCCGGACCACTATGGCTACACCTTC
CASTTPDHYGYTF
>.|TRBV7-2|.|TRBJ2-2
TGTGCCAGCAGCTTTGGGTACACCGGGGAGCTGTTTTTT
CASSFGYTGELFF
>.|TRBV5-6|.|TRBJ1-1
TGTGCCAGCAGCTTGACTACTGTAGAAGCTTTCTTT
CASSLTTVEAFF
>.|TRBV3-1/TRBV3-2|.|TRBJ2-1
TGTGCCAGCAGCCAGCTCACTAGTGATGAGCAGTTCTTC
CASSQLTSDEQFF
>.|TRBV6-2/TRBV6-3|.|TRBJ2-4
TGTGCCAGCAGTTGGACACATGGGGACACAATAGCCAAAAACATTCAGTACTTC
CASSWTHGDTIAKNIQYF
>.|TRBV27|TRBD1|TRBJ1-2
TGTGCCAGCAGTTTAAGGGCCCCCGGGACAGCTAGTTCTAACTATGGCTACACCTTC
CASSLRAPGTASSNYGYTF
>.|TRBV7-9|TRBD2|TRBJ2-3
TGTGCCAGCAGCTTAACTAGCGGCACAGATACGCAGTATTTT
CASSLTSGTDTQYF
>few|TRBV7-2|TRBD1|TRBJ1-2
TGTGCCAGCAGCATATGGACAGGGGGCAACTATGGCTACACCTTC
CASSIWTGGNYGYTF
>few|TRBV19|.|TRBJ1-1
TGTGCCAGTAGTATAGGGCTCATGAACACTGAAGCTTTCTTT
CASSIGLMNTEAFF
>.|TRBV7-8|.|TRBJ2-7
TGTGCCAGCAGCTTAGATGCAGATTACTACGAGCAGTACTTC
CASSLDADYYEQYF
>.|TRBV12-3/TRBV12-4|TRBD1|TRBJ2-7
TGTGCCAGCAGCCCTCGGGACAGGCACGAGCAGTACTTC
CASSPRDRHEQYF
>.|TRBV7-3|TRBD1|TRBJ2-2
TGTGCCAGCAGCTCCCCGACAGGGACGGGTAGCACCGGGGAGCTGTTTTTT
CASSSPTGTGSTGELFF
>.|TRBV12-3/TRBV12-4|.|TRBJ1-1
TGTGCCAGCAGTTTCAGGGGTAGCACTGAAGCTTTCTTT
CASSFRGSTEAFF
>.|TRBV19|.|TRBJ1-2
TGTGCCAGTTCCCCCCGGGAAGGCGAACATGGCCGTAGGGGCTACACCTTC
CASSPREGEHGRRGYTF
>.|TRBV18|.|TRBJ1-6
TGTGCCAGCTCACCAAGGTCCGCAGGAGAAAATTCACCCCTCCACTTT
CASSPRSAGENSPLHF
>.|TRBV5-1|.|TRBJ2-1
TGCGCCAGCAGCGTGGGAGGCAATGAGCAGTTCTTC
CASSVGGNEQFF
>.|TRBV24-1|TRBD2|TRBJ2-3
TGTGCCACCAGTGAGATTCTGGGTAGCGGGGGGGCAGATACGCAGTATTTT
CATSEILGSGGADTQYF
>.|TRBV5-4|.|TRBJ1-1
TGTGCCAGCAGCTGGGGGGGTACCACTGAAGCTTTCTTT
CASSWGGTTEAFF
>.|TRBV9|.|TRBJ2-5
TGTGCCAGCAGCACTGACGTGGCCTCCCCCCAAGAGACCCAGTACTTC
CASSTDVASPQETQYF
>.|TRBV6-5|.|TRBJ1-1
TGTGCCAGCAGTTACTCGCGGTATCTGAACACTGAAGCTTTCTTT
CASSYSRYLNTEAFF
>once|TRBV7-8|.|TRBJ2-7
TGTGCCAGCAGCTTAGAGCTAGCGAGATCCTACGAGCAGTACTTC
CASSLELARSYEQYF
>.|TRBV12-5|.|TRBJ1-2
TGTGCTAGTGGTTCCTATGGGAGGTATGGCTACACCTTC
CASGSYGRYGYTF
>.|TRBV6-2/TRBV6-3|TRBD2|TRBJ2-3
TGTGCCAGCAGTTACTCGAGCGGGGTCTTTGCGGATACGCAGTATTTT
CASSYSSGVFADTQYF
>.|TRBV24-1|TRBD1|TRBJ1-2
TGTGCCACCAGTGGCCGGGACAGGGTCTATGGCTACACCTTC
CATSGRDRVYGYTF
>.|TRBV6-5|.|TRBJ1-1
TGTGCCAGCAGATTAACAGGGACCACTGAAGCTTTCTTT
CASRLTGTTEAFF
>.|TRBV4-1|.|TRBJ1-2
TGCGCCAGCAGCCGTACAGGGAGTGGCTACACCTTC
CASSRTGSGYTF
>.|TRBV30|.|TRBJ2-2
TGTGCCTGGAAAATGGGACTTTACACCGGGGAGCTGTTTTTT
CAWKMGLYTGELFF
>.|TRBV6-2/TRBV6-3|.|TRBJ1-2
TGTGCCAGCAGTTACTCCTCGGACGGCAACTATGGCTACACCTTC
CASSYSSDGNYGYTF
>.|TRBV5-4|.|TRBJ2-1
TGTGCCAGCAGCCCTGGGGCTTCCCTCTACAATGAGCAGTTCTTC
CASSPGASLYNEQFF
>.|TRBV24-1|TRBD2|TRBJ2-3
TGTGCCACCAGCCCTGGACTAGCGGGGGCCAAGTATAGCACAGATACGCAGTATTTT
CATSPGLAGAKYSTDTQYF
>.|TRBV11-1|.|TRBJ1-2
TGTGCCAGCAGCTTAACCGGGACCCTAGTTGGTGGCTACACCTTC
CASSLTGTLVGGYTF
>.|TRBV11-3|.|TRBJ2-7
TGTGCCAGCAGCTTCTCGGGCGGAGGCTACGAGCAGTACTTC
CASSFSGGGYEQYF
>.|TRBV10-1|.|TRBJ1-6
TGCGCCAGCAGTGAGATTGAGGCTAGACAGAGTTCTAATTCACCCCTCCACTTT
CASSEIEARQSSNSPLHF
>.|TRBV6-6|.|TRBJ1-1
TGTGCCAGCACCTTACGTGGGGGAAAGAACACTGAAGCTTTCTTT
CASTLRGGKNTEAFF
>.|TRBV3-1/TRBV3-2|TRBD2|TRBJ2-7
TGTGCCAGCAGCCTGACTAGCGGTGACTCCTACGAGCAGTACTTC
CASSLTSGDSYEQYF
>few|TRBV2|.|TRBJ1-1
TGTGCCAGCACCGGAACCCCAGCGGAGGGGTTAACTGAAGCTTTCTTT
CASTGTPAEGLTEAFF
>.|TRBV4-1|TRBD1|TRBJ1-2
TGCGCCAGCAGCCAGGGGACAGGGGGTTTGGGCTACACCTTC
CASSQGTGGLGYTF
>.|TRBV5-1|.|TRBJ1-6
TGCGCCAGCAGACTGTCAGGGTTCCGTAATTCACCCCTCCACTTT
CASRLSGFRNSPLHF
>.|TRBV18|.|TRBJ1-2
TGTGCCAGCTCACCACAAAAGGACGATGGCTACACCTTC
CASSPQKDDGYTF
>.|TRBV7-2|TRBD1|TRBJ1-3
TGTGCCAGCAGCTTAGTGGGACAGGGGACCTCTGGAAACACCATATATTTT
CASSLVGQGTSGNTIYF
>few|TRBV7-8|.|TRBJ1-2
TGTGCCAGCAGCCGAGGGGCCCAGAACTATGGCTACACCTTC
CASSRGAQNYGYTF
>once|TRBV6-2/TRBV6-3|TRBD2|TRBJ2-2
TGTGCCAGCAGTTCGACGGGGGGGCCGGGGACCGGGGAGCTGTTTTTT
CASSSTGGPGTGELFF
>once|TRBV5-5|TRBD1|TRBJ1-6
TGTGCCAGCAGCCCCGGACAGGGATTAGGTTCACCCCTCCACTTT
CASSPGQGLGSPLHF
>.|TRBV27|.|TRBJ1-5
TGTGCCAGCAGTCCTGTTTCCGCTTCGAGGAGCAATCAGCCCCAGCATTTT
CASSPVSASRSNQPQHF
>.|TRBV19|TRBD1|TRBJ1-3
TGTGCCAGTACCACGAGGAGACAGGGGGCGACGAATGGAAACACCATATATTTT
CASTTRRQGATNGNTIYF
>.|TRBV18|.|TRBJ2-3
TGTGCCAGCTCACCGGAGGATACGCAGTATTTT
CASSPEDTQYF
>.|TRBV4-1|.|TRBJ1-2
TGCGCCAGCAGCCAGGCCCAGGGGCCTAACTATGGCTACACCTTC
CASSQAQGPNYGYTF
>.|TRBV6-2/TRBV6-3|TRBD2|TRBJ2-4
TGTGCCAGCAGTTACTCAGGGCGGGGGGCCGTAGCCAAAAACATTCAGTACTTC
CASSYSGRGAVAKNIQYF